These T cell receptor beta chains were read from a single sample in a study of CD8+CD57+ T cells in acquired aplastic anemia. Via MiXCR, TCRdb re-called the reads, giving one row per CDR3 protein. The sample includes roughly 200,000 distinct CDR3 sequences, 55% to 65% of them seen just once. Material: sorted CD4+, CD8+, or CD8+CD57+ T cells (not recorded which) from PBMCs. The receptor set was obtained from a human donor with aplastic anemia. Each CDR3 is given without its conserved first and last residue. The order of the fields is clone size, D gene, V gene, J gene, CDR3 protein. A D gene is named only where the DNA matches it firmly. Expanded clones are given a class, and other clones once, few, many or no size at all.

NA	TRBD1	TRBV12-3/TRBV12-4	TRBJ2-7	ASSSDRGIDEQY
NA	NA	TRBV7-9	TRBJ2-2	ASSLRSRGMNTGELF
once	NA	TRBV20-1	TRBJ1-1	SAPDRAGTEAF
once	NA	TRBV7-9	TRBJ2-7	ASSLQGTEYEQY
NA	NA	TRBV5-1	TRBJ1-1	ASQEAF
NA	NA	TRBV29-1	TRBJ2-7	SVIDLGAYEQY
NA	NA	TRBV7-6	TRBJ2-2	ASSLGIRGVNTGELF
NA	NA	TRBV7-9	TRBJ2-7	ASSQTQGIYEQY
NA	TRBD1	TRBV5-1	TRBJ2-7	ASSLKGTADYEQY
many	TRBD1	TRBV19	TRBJ2-1	ASSPPGQGDNEQF
NA	NA	TRBV2	TRBJ1-5	ASRQGREDQPQH
NA	TRBD1	TRBV2	TRBJ1-1	ASRDGTGGHTEAF
NA	TRBD1	TRBV7-2	TRBJ2-1	ASSPGQGYNEQF
NA	NA	TRBV20-1	TRBJ1-6	SARWNPNSPLH
many	NA	TRBV11-2	TRBJ1-3	ASEESNRNTIY
NA	NA	TRBV7-9	TRBJ1-5	ASSLEGSQPLH
NA	TRBD1	TRBV7-9	TRBJ1-4	ASSPSGTVSEKLF
NA	TRBD1	TRBV20-1	TRBJ2-1	SAWDRVYNEQF
NA	NA	TRBV20-1	TRBJ2-7	SAERGGGSEQY
NA	TRBD1	TRBV20-1	TRBJ1-5	SANYPGTGNNQPQH
NA	NA	TRBV20-1	TRBJ2-7	SATSEINVYEQY
NA	NA	TRBV20-1	TRBJ1-2	SARGRGDGYT
few	NA	TRBV9	TRBJ2-3	ASSDTDTQY
NA	TRBD2	TRBV5-1	TRBJ2-1	ASSSELAGGIGPYNEQF
few	NA	TRBV15	TRBJ1-1	ATSRDFGRMNTEAF
NA	NA	TRBV10-3	TRBJ2-2	ATSGLEDTGELF
many	NA	TRBV27	TRBJ1-6	ASSFGTRSYNSPLH
NA	TRBD1	TRBV24-1	TRBJ1-4	ATSDFNRGTGEEKLF
few	NA	TRBV15	TRBJ1-2	ATSRGPRNYGYT
NA	TRBD1	TRBV29-1	TRBJ2-3	SVERAGGPDTQY
NA	TRBD1	TRBV7-9	TRBJ2-7	ASSFNRGYEQY
once	NA	TRBV19	TRBJ1-2	ASSIGAETNYGYT
NA	TRBD2	TRBV29-1	TRBJ2-3	SVRGLAGRTDTQY
once	TRBD1	TRBV2	TRBJ1-2	ASNEQGDHSYT
NA	NA	TRBV10-3	TRBJ1-2	AISGPGGYT
few	NA	TRBV6-5	TRBJ1-2	ASSYGRNYGYT
NA	NA	TRBV10-2	TRBJ2-7	ASSLEGWEQY
few	TRBD1	TRBV2	TRBJ2-3	ASKRDRASPSTDTQY
NA	NA	TRBV6-1	TRBJ2-7	ASSHWGEQY
few	NA	TRBV7-3	TRBJ2-5	ASSSGPSYQETQY